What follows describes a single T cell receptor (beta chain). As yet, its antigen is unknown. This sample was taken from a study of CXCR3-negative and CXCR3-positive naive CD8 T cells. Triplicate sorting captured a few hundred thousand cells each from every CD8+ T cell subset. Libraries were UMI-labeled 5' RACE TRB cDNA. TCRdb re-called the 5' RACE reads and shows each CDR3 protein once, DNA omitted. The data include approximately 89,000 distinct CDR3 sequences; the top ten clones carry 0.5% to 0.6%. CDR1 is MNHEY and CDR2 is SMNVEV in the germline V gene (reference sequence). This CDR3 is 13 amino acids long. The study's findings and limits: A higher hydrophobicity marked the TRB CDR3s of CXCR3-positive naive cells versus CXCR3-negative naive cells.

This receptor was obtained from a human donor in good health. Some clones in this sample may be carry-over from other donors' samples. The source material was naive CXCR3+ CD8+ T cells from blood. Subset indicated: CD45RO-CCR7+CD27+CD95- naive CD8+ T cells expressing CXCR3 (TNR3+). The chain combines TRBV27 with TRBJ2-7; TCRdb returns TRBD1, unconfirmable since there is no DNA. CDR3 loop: CASTTGTAYEQYF.